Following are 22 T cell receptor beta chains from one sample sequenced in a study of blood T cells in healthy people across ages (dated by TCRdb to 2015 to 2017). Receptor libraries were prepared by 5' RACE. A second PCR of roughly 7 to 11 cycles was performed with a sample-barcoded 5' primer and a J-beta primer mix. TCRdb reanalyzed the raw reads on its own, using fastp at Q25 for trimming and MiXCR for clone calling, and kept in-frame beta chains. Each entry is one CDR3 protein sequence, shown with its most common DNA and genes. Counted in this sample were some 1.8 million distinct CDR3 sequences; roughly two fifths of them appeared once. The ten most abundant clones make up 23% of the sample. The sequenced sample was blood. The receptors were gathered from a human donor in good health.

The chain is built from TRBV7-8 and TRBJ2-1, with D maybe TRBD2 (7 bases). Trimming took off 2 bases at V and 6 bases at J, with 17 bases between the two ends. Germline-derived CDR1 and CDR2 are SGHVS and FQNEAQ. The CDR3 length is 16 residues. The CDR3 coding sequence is TGTGCCAGCAGCTTACTCGGCAGGGGAGGGGGCAATGAGCAGTTCTTC. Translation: CASSLLGRGGGNEQFF.

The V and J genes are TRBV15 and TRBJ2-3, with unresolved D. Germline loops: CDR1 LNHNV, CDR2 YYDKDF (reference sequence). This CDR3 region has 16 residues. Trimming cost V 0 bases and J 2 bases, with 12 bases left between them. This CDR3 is CATSREVVDSTDTQYF. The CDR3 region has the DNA TGTGCCACCAGCAGAGAGGTCGTTGACTCCACAGATACGCAGTATTTT.

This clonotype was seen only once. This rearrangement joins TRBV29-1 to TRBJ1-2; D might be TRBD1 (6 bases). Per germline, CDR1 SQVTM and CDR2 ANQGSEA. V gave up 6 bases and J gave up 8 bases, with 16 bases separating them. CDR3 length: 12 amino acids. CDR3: CSVATGSNGYTF. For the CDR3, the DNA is TGCAGCGTCGCTACAGGGTCAAACGGCTACACCTTC.

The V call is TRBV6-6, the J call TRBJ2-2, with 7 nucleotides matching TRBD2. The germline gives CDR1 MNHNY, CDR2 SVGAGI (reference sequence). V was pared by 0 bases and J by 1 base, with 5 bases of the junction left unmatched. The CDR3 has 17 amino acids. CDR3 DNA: TGTGCCAGCAGTTACTCGGCGGTAGCGGGGAACACCGGGGAGCTGTTTTTT. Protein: CASSYSAVAGNTGELFF.

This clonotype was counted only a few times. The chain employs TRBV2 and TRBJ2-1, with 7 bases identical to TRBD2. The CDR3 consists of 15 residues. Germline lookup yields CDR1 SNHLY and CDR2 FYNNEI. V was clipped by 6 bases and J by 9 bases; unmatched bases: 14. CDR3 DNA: TGTGCCAGCAGGGATCTAGCGGTACTACTCTTTGAGCAGTTCTTC. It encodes CASRDLAVLLFEQFF.

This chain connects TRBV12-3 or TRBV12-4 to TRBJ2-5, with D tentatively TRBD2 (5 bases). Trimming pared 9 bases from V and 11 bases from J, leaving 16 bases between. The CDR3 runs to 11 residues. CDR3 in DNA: TGTGCCAGTCCTGTCGGGAATGAGCAGTACTTC. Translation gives CASPVGNEQYF.

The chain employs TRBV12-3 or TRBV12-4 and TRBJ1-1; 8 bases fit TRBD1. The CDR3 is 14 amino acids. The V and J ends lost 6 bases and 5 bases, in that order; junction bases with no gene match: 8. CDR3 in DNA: TGTGCCAGCAGAAAGACAGGGGTTTGGACTGAAGCTTTCTTT. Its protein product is CASRKTGVWTEAFF.

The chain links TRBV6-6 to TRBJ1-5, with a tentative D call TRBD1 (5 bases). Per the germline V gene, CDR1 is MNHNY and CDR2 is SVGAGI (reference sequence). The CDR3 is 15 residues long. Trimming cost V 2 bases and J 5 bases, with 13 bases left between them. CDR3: CASSYAETAYQPQHF. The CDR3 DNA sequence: TGTGCCAGCAGTTACGCCGAGACAGCTTATCAGCCCCAGCATTTT.

Here the CDR3 DNA reads TGTGCCAGCAGCCCCACAAGGTCAGGGACCACTGAAGCTTTCTTT. It translates to CASSPTRSGTTEAFF. The chain joins TRBV12-3 or TRBV12-4 to TRBJ1-1, with a tentative D call TRBD1 (5 bases). CDR3 size: 15 residues. Trimming shortened V by 6 bases and J by 4 bases, and 18 bases separated the two germline ends.

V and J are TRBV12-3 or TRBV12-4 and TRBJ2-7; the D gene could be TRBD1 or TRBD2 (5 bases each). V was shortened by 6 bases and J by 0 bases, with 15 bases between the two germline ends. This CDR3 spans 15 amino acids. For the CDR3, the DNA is TGTGCCAGCAGAGCGACCGGGACCTACTCCTACGAGCAGTACTTC. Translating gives CASRATGTYSYEQYF.

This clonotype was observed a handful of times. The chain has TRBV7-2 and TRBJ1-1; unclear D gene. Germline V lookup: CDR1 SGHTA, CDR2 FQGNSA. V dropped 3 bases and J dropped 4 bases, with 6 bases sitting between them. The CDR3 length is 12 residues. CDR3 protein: CASSFLVTEAFF. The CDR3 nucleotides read TGTGCCAGCAGCTTCTTAGTCACTGAAGCTTTCTTT.

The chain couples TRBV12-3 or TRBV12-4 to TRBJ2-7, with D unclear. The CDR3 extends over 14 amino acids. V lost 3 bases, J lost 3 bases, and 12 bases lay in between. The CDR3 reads CASSFAGQNYEQYF. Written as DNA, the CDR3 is TGTGCCAGCAGTTTTGCCGGTCAGAACTACGAGCAGTACTTC.

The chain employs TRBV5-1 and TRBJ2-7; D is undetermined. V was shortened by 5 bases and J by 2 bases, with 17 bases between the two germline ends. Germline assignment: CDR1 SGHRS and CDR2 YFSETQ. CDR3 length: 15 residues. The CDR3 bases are TGCGCCAGCAGTGAAGGCCAAACATCGGCCTACGAGCAGTACTTC. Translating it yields CASSEGQTSAYEQYF.

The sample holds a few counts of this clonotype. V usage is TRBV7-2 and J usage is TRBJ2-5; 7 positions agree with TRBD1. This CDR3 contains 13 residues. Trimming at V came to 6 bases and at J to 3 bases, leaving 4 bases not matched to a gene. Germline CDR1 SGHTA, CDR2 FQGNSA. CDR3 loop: CASRLGGEETQYF. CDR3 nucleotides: TGTGCCAGCAGACTAGGGGGCGAAGAGACCCAGTACTTC. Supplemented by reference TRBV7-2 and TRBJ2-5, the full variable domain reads GAGVSQSPSNKVTEKGKDVELRCDPISGHTALYWYRQSLGQGLEFLIYFQGNSAPDKSGLPSDRFSAERTGGSVSTLTIQRTQQEDSAVYLCASRLGGEETQYFGPGTRLLVL.

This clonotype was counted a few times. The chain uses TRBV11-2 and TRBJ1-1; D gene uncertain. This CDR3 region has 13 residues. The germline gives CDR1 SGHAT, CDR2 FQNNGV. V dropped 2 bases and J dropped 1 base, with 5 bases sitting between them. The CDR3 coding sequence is TGTGCCAGCAGCTTAATGACGAACACTGAAGCTTTCTTT. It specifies CASSLMTNTEAFF.

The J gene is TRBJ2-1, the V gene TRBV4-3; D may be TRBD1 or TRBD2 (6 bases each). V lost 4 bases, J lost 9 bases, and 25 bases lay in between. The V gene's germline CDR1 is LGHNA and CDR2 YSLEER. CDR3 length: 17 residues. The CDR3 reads CASSPEVGGLSYSEQFF. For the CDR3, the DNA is TGCGCCAGCAGCCCTGAGGTGGGGGGCCTTTCTTACTCTGAGCAGTTCTTC.

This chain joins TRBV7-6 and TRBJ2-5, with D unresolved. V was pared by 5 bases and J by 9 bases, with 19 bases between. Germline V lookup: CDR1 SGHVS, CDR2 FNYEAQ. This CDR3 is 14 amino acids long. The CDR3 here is CASSPTDGLLAQYF. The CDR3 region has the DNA TGTGCCAGCAGCCCAACGGACGGTCTGTTGGCCCAGTACTTC.

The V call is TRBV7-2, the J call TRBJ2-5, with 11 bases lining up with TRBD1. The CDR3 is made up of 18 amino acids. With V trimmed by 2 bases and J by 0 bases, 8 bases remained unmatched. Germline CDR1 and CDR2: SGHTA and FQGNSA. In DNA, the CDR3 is TGTGCCAGCAGCTTATGGAGGACAGGGGGCCTGTACCAAGAGACCCAGTACTTC. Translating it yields CASSLWRTGGLYQETQYF.

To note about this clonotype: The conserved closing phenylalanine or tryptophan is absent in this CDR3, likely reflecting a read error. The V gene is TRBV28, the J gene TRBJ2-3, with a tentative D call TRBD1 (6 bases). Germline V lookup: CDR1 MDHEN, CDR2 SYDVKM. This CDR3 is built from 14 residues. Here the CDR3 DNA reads TGTGTCAGCAGGAAGGGACATAAAACAGATACGCAGTATTGT. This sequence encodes CVSRKGHKTDTQYC.

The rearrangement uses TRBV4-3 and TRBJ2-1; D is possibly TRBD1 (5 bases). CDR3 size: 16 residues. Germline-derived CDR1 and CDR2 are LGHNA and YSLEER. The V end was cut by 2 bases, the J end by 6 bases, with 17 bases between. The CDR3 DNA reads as TGCGCCAGCAGCCAATTCATACAGGCTCTCCTCAATGAGCAGTTCTTC. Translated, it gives CASSQFIQALLNEQFF.

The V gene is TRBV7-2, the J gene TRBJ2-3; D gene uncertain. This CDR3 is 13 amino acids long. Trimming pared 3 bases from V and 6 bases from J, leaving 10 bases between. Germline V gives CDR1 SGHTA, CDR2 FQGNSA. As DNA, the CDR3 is TGTGCCAGCAGCTTTCATTCCTGGGATACGCAGTATTTT. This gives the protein CASSFHSWDTQYF.

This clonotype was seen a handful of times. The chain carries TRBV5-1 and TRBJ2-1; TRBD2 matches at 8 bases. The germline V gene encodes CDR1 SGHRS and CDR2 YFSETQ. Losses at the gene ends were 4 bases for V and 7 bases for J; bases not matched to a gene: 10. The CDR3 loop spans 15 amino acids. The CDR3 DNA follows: TGCGCCAGCAGCCGGAGCGGGGGTCTCGGGAATGAGCAGTTCTTC. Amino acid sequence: CASSRSGGLGNEQFF.